The 4 T cell receptor beta chains reported below all come from one sample, sequenced in a study of blood T cell repertoires in COVID-19. Produced via immunoSEQ multiplex PCR; TCRdb's table is partial and in-frame only. The sample consists of about 180,000 clones, 89% of them appearing once. Sequencing was performed on PBMCs or T cells enriched from blood (not recorded which). The receptors here all came from a woman between 35 and 50 years old with acute COVID-19.

The rearrangement links TRBV5-4 to TRBJ2-7; 8 bases match TRBD2. Germline lookup yields CDR1 SGHNT and CDR2 YYREEE (reference sequence). The CDR3 contains 15 residues. With 4 bases clipped from V and 3 bases from J, the junction kept 9 bases outside the gene matches. As DNA, the CDR3 is TGTGCCAGCAGCCACGGTAGCGGGAACGTCTACGAGCAGTACTTC. Translating it yields CASSHGSGNVYEQYF.

The chain recombines TRBV2 with TRBJ2-7, with TRBD2 matching 13 bases. The CDR3 totals 14 residues. V trimming: 8 bases; J trimming: 4 bases; junction bases outside the gene matches: 5. Germline V gene lookup returns CDR1 SNHLY and CDR2 FYNNEI. The chain's CDR3 is CASSLAGGRYEQYF. CDR3 DNA sequence: TGTGCCAGCTCACTAGCGGGGGGGAGGTACGAGCAGTACTTC.

CDR3 region: CASSQEWGTTNEKLFF. For the CDR3, the DNA is TGCGCCAGCAGCCAAGAATGGGGCACAACTAATGAAAAACTGTTTTTT. The rearrangement joins TRBV4-1 to TRBJ1-4; D perhaps matches TRBD1 (5 bases). Germline V gives CDR1 MGHRA, CDR2 YSYEKL. This CDR3 has 16 residues. V shed 0 bases and J shed 0 bases, with 8 bases lying between them.

The gene calls are TRBV4-1 and TRBJ2-1; 14 bases line up with TRBD2. CDR3 length: 20 residues. CDR1 and CDR2 (germline): MGHRA, YSYEKL. Losses at the gene ends were 0 bases for V and 5 bases for J; bases not matched to a gene: 12. The CDR3 region is CASSQDSGLAGERDHNEQFF. DNA of the CDR3: TGCGCCAGCAGCCAAGATTCGGGACTAGCGGGGGAGAGGGACCACAATGAGCAGTTCTTC.